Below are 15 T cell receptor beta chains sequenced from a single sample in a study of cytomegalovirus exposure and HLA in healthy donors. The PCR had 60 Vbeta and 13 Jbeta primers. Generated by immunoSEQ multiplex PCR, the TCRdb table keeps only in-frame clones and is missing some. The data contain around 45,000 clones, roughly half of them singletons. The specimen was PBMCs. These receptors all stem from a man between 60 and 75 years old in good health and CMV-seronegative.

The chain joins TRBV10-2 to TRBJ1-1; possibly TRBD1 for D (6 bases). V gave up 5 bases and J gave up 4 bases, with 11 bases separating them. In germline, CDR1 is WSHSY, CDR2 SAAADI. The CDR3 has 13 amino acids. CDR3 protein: CASSLDRGTEAFF. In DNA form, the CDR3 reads TGCGCCAGCAGTCTGGACAGAGGCACTGAAGCTTTCTTT.

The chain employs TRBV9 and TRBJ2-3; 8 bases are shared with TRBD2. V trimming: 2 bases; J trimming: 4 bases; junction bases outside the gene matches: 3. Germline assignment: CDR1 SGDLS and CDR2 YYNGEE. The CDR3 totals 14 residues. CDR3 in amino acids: CASSVNGRADTQYF. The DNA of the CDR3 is TGTGCCAGCAGCGTCAACGGGAGGGCAGATACGCAGTATTTT.

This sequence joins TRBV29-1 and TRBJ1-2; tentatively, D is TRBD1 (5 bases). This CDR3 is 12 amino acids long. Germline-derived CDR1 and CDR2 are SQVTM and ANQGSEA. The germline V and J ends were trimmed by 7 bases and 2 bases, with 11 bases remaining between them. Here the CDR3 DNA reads TGCAGCGGCGGCGGGGGGAACTATGGCTACACCTTC. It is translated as CSGGGGNYGYTF.

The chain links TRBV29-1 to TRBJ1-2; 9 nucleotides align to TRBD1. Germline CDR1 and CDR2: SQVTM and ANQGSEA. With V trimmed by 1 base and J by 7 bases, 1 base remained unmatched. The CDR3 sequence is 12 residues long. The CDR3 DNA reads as TGCAGCGTTGAAGGGACAGGGGCTGGCTACACCTTC. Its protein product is CSVEGTGAGYTF. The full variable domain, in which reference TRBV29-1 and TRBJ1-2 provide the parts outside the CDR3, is SAVISQKPSRDICQRGTSLTIQCQVDSQVTMMFWYRQQPGQSLTLIATANQGSEATYESGFVIDKFPISRPNLTFSTLTVSNMSPEDSSIYLCSVEGTGAGYTFGSGTRLTVV.

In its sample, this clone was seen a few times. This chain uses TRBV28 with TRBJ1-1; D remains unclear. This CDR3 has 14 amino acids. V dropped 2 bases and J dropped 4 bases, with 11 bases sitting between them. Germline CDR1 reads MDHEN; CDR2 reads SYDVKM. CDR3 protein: CASSLTGVSTEAFF. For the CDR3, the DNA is TGTGCCAGCAGTTTAACCGGGGTAAGCACTGAAGCTTTCTTT.

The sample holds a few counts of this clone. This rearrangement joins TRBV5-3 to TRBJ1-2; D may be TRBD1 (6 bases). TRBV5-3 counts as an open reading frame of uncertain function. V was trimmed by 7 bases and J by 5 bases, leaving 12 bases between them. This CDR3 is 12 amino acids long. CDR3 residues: CARETGAYGYTF. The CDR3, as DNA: TGTGCCAGAGAGACAGGAGCATATGGCTACACCTTC.

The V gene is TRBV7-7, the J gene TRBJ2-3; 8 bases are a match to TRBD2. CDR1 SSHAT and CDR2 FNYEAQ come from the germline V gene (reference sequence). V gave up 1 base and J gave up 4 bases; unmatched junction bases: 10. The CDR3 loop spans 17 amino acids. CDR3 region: CASSLGRGAGGADTQYF. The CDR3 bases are TGTGCCAGCAGCTTAGGTCGGGGGGCGGGAGGAGCAGATACGCAGTATTTT.

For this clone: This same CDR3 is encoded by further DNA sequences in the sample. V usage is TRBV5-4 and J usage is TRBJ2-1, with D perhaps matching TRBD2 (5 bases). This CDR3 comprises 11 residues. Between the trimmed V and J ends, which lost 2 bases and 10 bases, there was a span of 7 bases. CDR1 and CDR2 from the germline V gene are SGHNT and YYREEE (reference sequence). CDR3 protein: CASSFRGEQFF. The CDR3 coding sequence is TGTGCCAGCAGCTTTCGCGGGGAGCAGTTCTTC.

The CDR3 DNA sequence: TGTGCCAGCAGCTACGACAGGCCCAACACCGGGGAGCTGTTTTTT. This gives the protein CASSYDRPNTGELFF. This chain connects TRBV7-2 to TRBJ2-2; D perhaps matches TRBD1 (6 bases). The CDR3 sequence is 15 residues long. CDR1 is SGHTA and CDR2 is FQGNSA in the germline V gene. The V end was cut by 4 bases, the J end by 2 bases, with 11 bases between.

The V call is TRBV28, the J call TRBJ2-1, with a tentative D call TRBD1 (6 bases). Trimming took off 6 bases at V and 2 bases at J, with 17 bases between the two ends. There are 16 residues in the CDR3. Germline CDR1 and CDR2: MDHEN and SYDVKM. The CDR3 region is CASRGEGGGAYNEQFF. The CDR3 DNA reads TGTGCCAGCAGGGGGGAAGGGGGTGGGGCCTACAATGAGCAGTTCTTC.

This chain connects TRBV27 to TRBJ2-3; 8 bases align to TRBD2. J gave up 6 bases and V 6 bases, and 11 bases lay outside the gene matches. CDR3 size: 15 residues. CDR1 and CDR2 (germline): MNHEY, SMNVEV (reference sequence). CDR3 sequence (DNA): TGTGCCAGCAGGCCATCGGGGGGGGCTGGGGATACGCAGTATTTT. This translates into CASRPSGGAGDTQYF.

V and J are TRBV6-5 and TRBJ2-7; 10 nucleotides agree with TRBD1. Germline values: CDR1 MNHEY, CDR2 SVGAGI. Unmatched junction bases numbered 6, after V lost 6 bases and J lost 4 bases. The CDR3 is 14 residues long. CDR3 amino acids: CASSQRQGAYEQYF. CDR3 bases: TGTGCCAGCAGCCAACGACAGGGGGCATACGAGCAGTACTTC.

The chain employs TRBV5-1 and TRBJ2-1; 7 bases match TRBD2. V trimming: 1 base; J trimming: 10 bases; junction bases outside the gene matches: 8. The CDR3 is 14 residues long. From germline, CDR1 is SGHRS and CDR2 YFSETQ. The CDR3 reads CASSLPLSGGEQFF. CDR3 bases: TGCGCCAGCAGCTTGCCCCTATCGGGAGGCGAGCAGTTCTTC.

The CDR3 region is CASSQDQSGGTEAFF. The CDR3 DNA reads as TGCGCCAGCAGCCAAGATCAGTCAGGTGGCACTGAAGCTTTCTTT. The V gene is TRBV4-3, the J gene TRBJ1-1; D is uncertain. V gave up 0 bases and J gave up 4 bases, with 12 bases separating them. The germline CDR1 and CDR2 sequences are LGHNA and YSLEER. The CDR3 sequence is 15 residues long.

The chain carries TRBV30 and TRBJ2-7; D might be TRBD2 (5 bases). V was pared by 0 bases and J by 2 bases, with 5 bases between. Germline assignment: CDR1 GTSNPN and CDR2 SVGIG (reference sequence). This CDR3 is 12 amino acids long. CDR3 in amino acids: CAWSVGAYEQYF. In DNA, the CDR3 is TGTGCCTGGAGTGTCGGGGCCTACGAGCAGTACTTC.